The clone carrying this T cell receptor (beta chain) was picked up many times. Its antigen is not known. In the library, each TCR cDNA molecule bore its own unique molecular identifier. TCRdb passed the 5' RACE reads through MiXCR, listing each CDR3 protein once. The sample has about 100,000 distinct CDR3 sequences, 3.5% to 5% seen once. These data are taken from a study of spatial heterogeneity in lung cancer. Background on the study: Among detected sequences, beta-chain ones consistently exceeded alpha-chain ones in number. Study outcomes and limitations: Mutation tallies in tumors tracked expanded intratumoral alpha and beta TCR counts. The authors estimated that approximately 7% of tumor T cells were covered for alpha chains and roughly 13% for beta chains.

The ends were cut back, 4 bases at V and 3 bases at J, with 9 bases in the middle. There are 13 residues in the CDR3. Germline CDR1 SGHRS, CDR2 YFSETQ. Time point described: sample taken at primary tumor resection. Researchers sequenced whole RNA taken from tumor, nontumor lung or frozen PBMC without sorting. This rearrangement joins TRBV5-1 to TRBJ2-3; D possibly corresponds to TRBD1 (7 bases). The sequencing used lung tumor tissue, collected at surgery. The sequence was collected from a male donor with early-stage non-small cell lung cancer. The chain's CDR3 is CASSPGGTDTQYF. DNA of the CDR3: TGCGCCAGCAGCCCAGGGGGGACAGATACGCAGTATTTT.